What follows are 16 T cell receptor beta chains derived from one specimen sequenced in a study of CD8 T cells in ankylosing spondylitis. Notes on the study in general: A motif of seven or eight highly homologous TCR beta variants was seen as apparently characteristic of ankylosing spondylitis blood.

Their specific antigens are unknown. TCRdb recomputed calls from the 5' RACE reads with MiXCR, one row per CDR3 protein. Found here are 750,000 to 850,000 distinct CDR3 sequences, around 11% of them singletons; the top ten hold roughly 0.51%. Sequenced sample: blood, either unsorted or a sorted T cell fraction (not recorded which). The source of these receptors is a male donor with ankylosing spondylitis.

This clonotype was observed a few times. The rearrangement joins TRBV6-1 to TRBJ1-5, with TRBD1 matching over 7 bases. The CDR3 runs 15 residues. The germline gives CDR1 MNHNS, CDR2 SASEGT. V dropped 6 bases and J dropped 0; count of bases not matched to a gene: 5. CDR3 sequence reads: CASRWTGNSNQPQHF. The CDR3 nucleotides read TGTGCCAGCAGGTGGACAGGTAATAGCAATCAGCCCCAGCATTTT.

The chain joins TRBV25-1 to TRBJ2-5; D may be TRBD1 (5 bases). Germline assignment: CDR1 MGHDK and CDR2 SYGVNS. V lost 3 bases to trimming and J lost 1 base, with 12 bases between them. The length of the CDR3 is 15 residues. In DNA, the CDR3 is TGTGCCAGCAGTGATCCGTCGACAGTCCAAGAGACCCAGTACTTC. As protein: CASSDPSTVQETQYF.

In this sample, this clonotype turned up a few times. The chain combines TRBV20-1 with TRBJ2-5; perhaps TRBD2 as D (5 bases). CDR1 DFQATT and CDR2 SNEGSKA come from the germline V gene (reference sequence). Trimming shortened V by 0 bases and J by 1 base, and 12 bases separated the two germline ends. This CDR3 spans 15 amino acids. CDR3 bases: TGCAGTGCTAGAGATCCGTTGCGGGTCCAAGAGACCCAGTACTTC. It specifies CSARDPLRVQETQYF.

The genes are TRBV6-5 and TRBJ1-1; D is undetermined. The CDR3 contains 16 residues. V lost 2 bases to trimming and J lost 1 base, with 14 bases between them. CDR1 and CDR2 (germline): MNHEY, SVGAGI. In DNA, the CDR3 is TGTGCCAGCAGTTACAGGCGGGGAGGGAGGAACACTGAAGCTTTCTTT. This codes for CASSYRRGGRNTEAFF.

This clonotype was observed at least ten times. V and J are TRBV7-2 and TRBJ2-3; 9 bases agree with TRBD2. The V gene end was trimmed by 7 bases and the J gene end by 4 bases; junction bases not matched to a gene: 6. The CDR3 loop spans 14 amino acids. Looked up from germline, CDR1 is SGHTA and CDR2 is FQGNSA. CDR3 sequence reads: CASNWREGPDTQYF. The CDR3 coding sequence is TGTGCCAGCAACTGGCGGGAGGGCCCAGATACGCAGTATTTT.

This sequence joins TRBV11-3 and TRBJ2-2; D could derive from TRBD1 or TRBD2 (5 bases each). Germline CDR1 is SGHNT and CDR2 is YENEEA. The CDR3 length is 15 residues. The germline V and J ends were trimmed by 5 bases and 4 bases, with 14 bases remaining between them. CDR3 amino acids: CASSEGKIGTGELFF. CDR3 in DNA: TGTGCCAGCAGCGAGGGGAAAATTGGCACCGGGGAGCTGTTTTTT.

This clonotype was counted between two and nine times. V and J are TRBV20-1 and TRBJ2-5; D is possibly TRBD1 (5 bases). This CDR3 has 13 residues. Trimming removed 6 bases from V and 7 bases from J, with 18 bases in between. Germline loops: CDR1 DFQATT, CDR2 SNEGSKA (reference sequence). The CDR3 loop is CSALIQPQGTQYF. The DNA of the CDR3 is TGCAGTGCCTTAATTCAACCCCAGGGGACCCAGTACTTC.

The chain is built from TRBV3-1 and TRBJ2-1, with D perhaps matching TRBD2 (5 bases). Germline assignment: CDR1 LGHDT and CDR2 YNNKEL (reference sequence). V was clipped by 2 bases and J by 9 bases, with 11 bases between them. CDR3 length: 13 residues. CDR3 in DNA: TGTGCCAGCAGCCAAAACTCAGGAGGTGAGCAGTTCTTC. It translates to CASSQNSGGEQFF.

This clonotype appeared many times. This sequence joins TRBV10-3 and TRBJ1-2, with TRBD1 as a possible D gene (6 bases). Trimming pared 8 bases from V and 6 bases from J, leaving 10 bases between. CDR3 size: 11 residues. Germline loops: CDR1 ENHRY, CDR2 SYGVKD. CDR3 nucleotides: TGTGCCATCGGGGCAGGGGATGGCTACACCTTC. This translates into CAIGAGDGYTF.

The chain employs TRBV20-1 and TRBJ1-4, with unresolved D. V lost 5 bases, J lost 3 bases, and 10 bases lay in between. This CDR3 comprises 13 residues. Germline V gives CDR1 DFQATT, CDR2 SNEGSKA (reference sequence). CDR3: CSAERWANEKLFF. CDR3 in DNA: TGCAGTGCTGAGAGATGGGCTAATGAAAAACTGTTTTTT.

This clonotype was found a few times. In nucleotides, the CDR3 is TGTGCCAGCAGCTTAGGGACTAGCGGGAGAGGCGTGTTCTTC. It yields the protein CASSLGTSGRGVFF. The V and J genes are TRBV7-2 and TRBJ2-1, with 13 nucleotides matching TRBD2. Germline assignment: CDR1 SGHTA and CDR2 FQGNSA. J lost 15 bases, V lost 1 base, and 6 bases had no gene match. The CDR3 length is 14 residues.

The V and J genes are TRBV20-1 and TRBJ2-7, with D perhaps matching TRBD2 (5 bases). V gave up 3 bases and J gave up 3 bases, with 9 bases separating them. CDR1 is DFQATT, CDR2 SNEGSKA, per germline (reference sequence). The CDR3 is 12 residues long. This CDR3 is CSARDWLYEQYF. CDR3 DNA sequence: TGCAGTGCTAGGGACTGGCTCTACGAGCAGTACTTC.

The genes are TRBV7-3 and TRBJ2-3; D gene uncertain. The V gene's germline CDR1 is SGHTA and CDR2 FQGTGA. The CDR3 runs to 14 residues. Trimming left V 5 bases short and J 2 bases short, with 11 bases between. The CDR3: CASSPAPHTDTQYF. CDR3 DNA sequence: TGTGCCAGCAGCCCAGCCCCCCACACAGATACGCAGTATTTT.

This clonotype was seen a handful of times. The V call is TRBV6-5, the J call TRBJ2-3; no reliable D call. This CDR3 comprises 17 residues. The V end lost 0 bases, the J end lost 0 bases, and 13 bases lay between the germline ends. The germline CDR1 and CDR2 sequences are MNHEY and SVGAGI. CDR3 nucleotides: TGTGCCAGCAGTTACTCACGTACAGTTAGGAGCACAGATACGCAGTATTTT. As protein: CASSYSRTVRSTDTQYF.

The chain combines TRBV5-1 with TRBJ1-4; 8 bases line up with TRBD1. Germline lookup yields CDR1 SGHRS and CDR2 YFSETQ. This CDR3 is built from 15 residues. J lost 7 bases, V lost 4 bases, and 9 bases had no gene match. The CDR3 loop is CASSPEGDRPEKLFF. The CDR3 nucleotides are TGCGCCAGCAGCCCCGAAGGGGACAGGCCTGAAAAACTGTTTTTT.

There are a few counts of this clonotype. The chain carries TRBV29-1 and TRBJ2-2, with unresolved D. The V gene's germline CDR1 is SQVTM and CDR2 ANQGSEA. V was clipped by 6 bases and J by 1 base, with 12 bases between them. This CDR3 spans 14 amino acids. The DNA of the CDR3 is TGCAGCGTAAGGTTAGCCCTGAACACCGGGGAGCTGTTTTTT. It yields the protein CSVRLALNTGELFF.